This entry lists 20 T cell receptor beta chains sequenced from one sample in a study of cytomegalovirus exposure and HLA in healthy donors. Produced via immunoSEQ multiplex PCR; TCRdb's table is partial and in-frame only. The repertoire holds about 240,000 clones, with just under 90% as singletons. Sequencing was carried out using PBMCs. The source is a man between 18 and 35 years old in good health and CMV-seronegative.

The gene calls are TRBV7-8 and TRBJ2-5, with 7 bases lining up with TRBD2. CDR1 is SGHVS, CDR2 FQNEAQ, per germline. V trimming: 5 bases; J trimming: 3 bases; junction bases outside the gene matches: 3. The CDR3 spans 13 residues. CDR3 residues: CASSSGIEETQYF. DNA for the CDR3: TGTGCCAGCAGCAGCGGGATCGAAGAGACCCAGTACTTC.

V gene TRBV19 combines with J gene TRBJ1-5, with TRBD1 identical over 10 bases. This CDR3 spans 12 amino acids. V dropped 9 bases and J dropped 5; count of bases not matched to a gene: 1. CDR1 and CDR2 (germline): LNHDA, SQIVND (reference sequence). Here the CDR3 reads CASGQGDQPQHF. The CDR3, as DNA: TGTGCCAGCGGACAGGGGGATCAGCCCCAGCATTTT.

CDR3 in amino acids: CAWRSSLSNQPQHF. The CDR3 DNA reads as TGTGCCTGGAGGTCCTCCTTAAGCAATCAGCCCCAGCATTTT. V gene TRBV30 combines with J gene TRBJ1-5; no reliable D call. Germline V gene data show CDR1 as GTSNPN and CDR2 as SVGIG (reference sequence). The CDR3 is 14 amino acids. Trimming took off 3 bases at V and 1 base at J, with 10 bases between the two ends.

This chain links TRBV28 with TRBJ2-7; a possible D gene is TRBD2 (6 bases). CDR3 size: 14 residues. V dropped 7 bases and J dropped 4 bases, with 17 bases sitting between them. Per germline, CDR1 MDHEN and CDR2 SYDVKM. CDR3 protein: CASIRSPGEYEQYF. As DNA, the CDR3 is TGTGCCAGCATCAGATCGCCGGGGGAATACGAGCAGTACTTC. Based on the CDR3 plus reference TRBV28 and TRBJ2-7, the full variable domain is DVKVTQSSRYLVKRTGEKVFLECVQDMDHENMFWYRQDPGLGLRLIYFSYDVKMKEKGDIPEGYSVSREKKERFSLILESASTNQTSMYLCASIRSPGEYEQYFGPGTRLTVT.

The chain links TRBV29-1 to TRBJ2-7; the match to TRBD2 covers 8 bases. After removal of 5 bases from V and 4 bases from J, the junction contained 19 bases not matched to a gene. The germline V gene has CDR1 SQVTM and CDR2 ANQGSEA. This CDR3 region has 17 residues. The CDR3 protein is CSVRWHAGGHIGYEQYF. CDR3 nucleotide sequence: TGCAGCGTTCGGTGGCACGCGGGAGGCCACATCGGTTACGAGCAGTACTTC.

CDR3 protein: CASSEPTSGGIEQYF. For the CDR3, the DNA is TGCGCCAGCAGTGAGCCCACTAGCGGGGGCATCGAGCAGTACTTC. The J gene is TRBJ2-7, the V gene TRBV10-2; 11 positions agree with TRBD2. The CDR3 has 15 amino acids. Trimming took 2 bases from V and 6 from J; bases not matched to a gene: 6. Germline CDR1 and CDR2: WSHSY and SAAADI.

The CDR3 protein is CSVEAGGGQYF. The CDR3 coding sequence is TGCAGCGTTGAAGCAGGGGGTGGGCAGTACTTC. V usage is TRBV29-1 and J usage is TRBJ2-7; TRBD1 matches at 7 bases. Trimming at V came to 1 base and at J to 9 bases, leaving 3 bases not matched to a gene. This CDR3 comprises 11 residues. Germline V gene lookup returns CDR1 SQVTM and CDR2 ANQGSEA.

This clone showed up just once. This chain joins TRBV2 and TRBJ1-5; D not certain. CDR1 is SNHLY, CDR2 FYNNEI, per germline. CDR3 length: 13 amino acids. Trimming cost V 9 bases and J 5 bases, with 14 bases left between them. The DNA of the CDR3 is TGTGCCAGTAACCTCGGGGTTGATCAGCCCCAGCATTTT. It translates to CASNLGVDQPQHF.

The genes are TRBV15 and TRBJ2-5; TRBD2 aligns across 7 bases. The CDR3 contains 16 residues. The germline V gene has CDR1 LNHNV and CDR2 YYDKDF (reference sequence). V was clipped by 8 bases and J by 2 bases; unmatched bases: 14. The CDR3 coding sequence is TGTGCCACCGGGGAGGGTAGTGCTTTGCGGCAAGAGACCCAGTACTTC. Its translation is CATGEGSALRQETQYF.

The J gene is TRBJ1-1, the V gene TRBV28, with 7 bases matching TRBD1. Germline loops: CDR1 MDHEN, CDR2 SYDVKM. Trimming cost V 6 bases and J 1 base; bases outside gene matches: 14. This CDR3 has 17 residues. The CDR3 protein is CASSPHRDRSTNTEAFF. Written as DNA, the CDR3 is TGTGCCAGCAGCCCGCATCGGGACAGAAGTACGAACACTGAAGCTTTCTTT.

This clone appeared a few times. The chain carries TRBV9 and TRBJ1-2; no clear D gene. The germline V and J ends were trimmed by 1 base and 8 bases, with 12 bases remaining between them. Looked up from germline, CDR1 is SGDLS and CDR2 is YYNGEE. The CDR3 contains 13 residues. CDR3 DNA: TGTGCCAGCAGCGTAACGGGGATCGGGGGCTACACCTTC. Translated: CASSVTGIGGYTF.

V is TRBV5-1 and J is TRBJ1-1; D is unclear. V was trimmed by 0 bases and J by 6 bases, leaving 12 bases between them. Per the germline V gene, CDR1 is SGHRS and CDR2 is YFSETQ. This CDR3 comprises 14 residues. Here the CDR3 DNA reads TGCGCCAGCAGCTTGGACTTGGTGCATCCTGAAGCTTTCTTT. This translates into CASSLDLVHPEAFF. The full variable domain, completed using reference TRBV5-1 and TRBJ1-1, is KAGVTQTPRYLIKTRGQQVTLSCSPISGHRSVSWYQQTPGQGLQFLFEYFSETQRNKGNFPGRFSGRQFSNSRSEMNVSTLELGDSALYLCASSLDLVHPEAFFGQGTRLTVV.

A single count supports this clone. V is TRBV28 and J is TRBJ2-7; unclear D gene. V was cut by 6 bases and J by 1 base, with 22 bases left in between. CDR3 length: 17 residues. The germline CDR1 and CDR2 sequences are MDHEN and SYDVKM. CDR3 region: CASSELTAFLLSYEQYF. CDR3 nucleotide sequence: TGTGCCAGCAGCGAACTAACGGCCTTTCTTTTATCCTACGAGCAGTACTTC.

In its sample, this clone was seen once. The chain is built from TRBV2 and TRBJ2-1; 10 bases align to TRBD2. The CDR3 has 15 residues. The V segment lost 6 bases and the J segment 5 bases; nucleotides outside the gene matches: 7. CDR1 SNHLY and CDR2 FYNNEI come from the germline V gene. The chain's CDR3 is CASRPGLADNNEQFF. CDR3 bases: TGTGCCAGCAGACCCGGACTAGCGGATAACAATGAGCAGTTCTTC.

This chain's CDR3 is CASSLATGMDSPLHF. The DNA of the CDR3 is TGCGCCAGCAGCCTCGCAACAGGGATGGATTCACCCCTCCACTTT. The chain is built from TRBV4-1 and TRBJ1-6, with a tentative D call TRBD1 (6 bases). The germline gives CDR1 MGHRA, CDR2 YSYEKL. There are 15 residues in the CDR3. The germline V and J ends were trimmed by 4 bases and 8 bases, with 15 bases remaining between them.

The chain is built from TRBV7-2 and TRBJ2-2; TRBD2 agrees at 10 bases. This CDR3 is built from 16 residues. Germline V CDR1 and CDR2: SGHTA, FQGNSA. V shed 3 bases, J shed 4 bases, and the junction held 5 bases outside the gene matches. CDR3 nucleotides: TGTGCCAGCAGCTTTAGCGGGAGGACAGGCACCGGGGAGCTGTTTTTT. The encoded protein is CASSFSGRTGTGELFF.

DNA for the CDR3: TGCGCCAGCAGCTTATTGGCGGGCTGGGGAGAGGACGAGCAGTACTTC. Translating it yields CASSLLAGWGEDEQYF. This chain joins TRBV5-1 and TRBJ2-7; maybe TRBD2 (5 bases). V lost 2 bases to trimming and J lost 5 bases, with 20 bases between them. The CDR3 has 16 amino acids. The germline V gene encodes CDR1 SGHRS and CDR2 YFSETQ.

This clone was counted a few times. CDR3 loop: CASMYRDRGEKLFF. CDR3 DNA: TGTGCCAGCATGTACCGGGACAGAGGCGAAAAACTGTTTTTT. The V call is TRBV27, the J call TRBJ1-4; 7 positions match TRBD1. Germline trimming cut 7 bases from V and 8 bases from J; bases unmatched to any gene: 10. Germline CDR1 is MNHEY and CDR2 is SMNVEV (reference sequence). The CDR3 totals 14 residues.

This clone came up once. The rearrangement uses TRBV27 and TRBJ2-7, with 8 bases identical to TRBD2. CDR3 size: 14 residues. Germline-derived CDR1 and CDR2 are MNHEY and SMNVEV (reference sequence). V lost 6 bases, J lost 6 bases, and 10 bases stayed unmatched. The CDR3 DNA follows: TGTGCCAGCAGCCGTGGGACTAGGGGAGGCGAGCAGTACTTC. The encoded protein is CASSRGTRGGEQYF.

The CDR3 DNA reads as TGTGCCAGCAGCTTAGTTGAGAGAACGCAGTATTTT. It codes for CASSLVERTQYF. The chain uses TRBV7-9 and TRBJ2-3, with D unresolved. Deletions cut 1 base from V and 9 bases from J, with 8 bases between. The germline gives CDR1 SEHNR, CDR2 FQNEAQ (reference sequence). CDR3 length: 12 residues. Drawing the rest from reference TRBV7-9 and TRBJ2-3, the complete variable domain is DTGVSQNPRHKITKRGQNVTFRCDPISEHNRLYWYRQTLGQGPEFLTYFQNEAQLEKSRLLSDRFSAERPKGSFSTLEIQRTEQGDSAMYLCASSLVERTQYFGPGTRLTVL.